This entry is about one T cell receptor beta chain. Antigen specificity is unknown. From the RT-PCR reads, TCRdb called clonotypes with MiXCR, one entry per CDR3 protein. The sample contains more than 200,000 distinct CDR3 sequences, roughly an eighth of which appear only once. After removal of 3 bases from V and 9 bases from J, the junction contained 11 bases not matched to a gene. There are 15 residues in the CDR3. This entry belongs to a study of response to subunit inactivated influenza vaccine. General study results and limits: The authors proposed limited new T cell recruitment per seasonal influenza vaccination.

The V and J genes are TRBV12-3 or TRBV12-4 and TRBJ2-5; 9 bases match TRBD1. The source material was non-naive T cells sorted from PBMCs, sampled around two weeks before vaccination. The receptor's source is a man over 45 who received an inactivated influenza vaccine. CDR3: CASSLGGQGLGAQYF. The DNA for the CDR3 is TGTGCCAGCAGTTTGGGGGGACAGGGACTTGGGGCCCAGTACTTC.